This section outlines one T cell receptor beta chain sequence together with its context. In the study's own analysis: Reference gene primer amplification in the assay estimated nucleated cell counts. Sequencing used immunoSEQ multiplex PCR; TCRdb keeps in-frame clones, though not all of them. V and J calls and clone size follow that table, whereas D and trimming were derived from the DNA. The data show around 300,000 clones, around 85% seen once. The sample belongs to a study of blood T cell repertoires in COVID-19. Study-wide background: COVID-19 samples collected from the United States, Italy and Spain covered acute and convalescent phases. T cells, B-cell-depleted T cells, or PBMCs supplied cDNA or gDNA.

This CDR3 has 12 amino acids. J is TRBJ1-6 and V is TRBV12-2. TRBV12-2 counts as a pseudogene. Sequenced input: peripheral blood. The TCR was taken from a woman in her forties or fifties with active or convalescent COVID-19. The CDR3 spells CASRLCGLPLHF. The CDR3 DNA is TGTGCAAGTCGCTTATGTGGACTACCCCTCCACTTT.